This T cell receptor delta chain was obtained from a study of γδ T cells in repeated Plasmodium falciparum infection. This clone was seen only a few times. Its antigen remains unidentified. A single base is all that separates this from a far larger clone, so a read error is likely. This specimen includes other DNA sequences encoding the same CDR3. This CDR3 comprises 14 residues. Germline CDR1 is GEAIGNYY and CDR2 is EKD. TCRdb re-called the multiplex PCR reads via CATT. The sample includes roughly 93,000 delta-chain clones, over 1.3% of them seen just once. Vgamma9/Vdelta2+ and Vdelta2-negative gammadelta T cells were flow-sorted from PBMC for bulk sequencing. Study-level findings and limits: Over time and infection, Vgamma9/Vdelta2+ repertoires remained highly stable and polyclonal.

The J gene is uncalled and the V gene is TRDV2; the table's D call, TRDD3, was not checked against the DNA. This clonotype was obtained from a pool of human donors (malaria-infected and uninfected, not separated). The specimen sequenced was gamma-delta T cells from blood. The CDR3 coding sequence is TGTGCCTGTGACACCGGTACTGGGGGATCTAAACTTATCTTT. It specifies CACDTGTGGSKLIF.